Below, 10 T cell receptor beta chains from the same sample are listed, as sequenced in a study of blood T cell repertoires in COVID-19. The table came from immunoSEQ multiplex PCR; TCRdb's copy has only in-frame clones and leaves some out. The sample includes roughly 220,000 clones, 65% to 90% of them seen just once. Sequenced input: PBMCs or T cells enriched from blood (not recorded which). The receptors were gathered from a middle-aged woman with acute COVID-19.

The chain carries TRBV5-5 and TRBJ2-2; D remains ambiguous. The CDR3 is 15 residues long. V shed 0 bases and J shed 1 base, with 7 bases lying between them. The germline CDR1 and CDR2 sequences are SGHKS and YYEKEE (reference sequence). Written as DNA, the CDR3 is TGTGCCAGCAGCTTGGTGTTAGTGAACACCGGGGAGCTGTTTTTT. Its protein is CASSLVLVNTGELFF.

The chain employs TRBV10-1 and TRBJ2-1; tentatively, D is TRBD2 (6 bases). V was pared by 6 bases and J by 4 bases, with 19 bases between. Germline V gene lookup returns CDR1 WNHNN and CDR2 SYGVQD (reference sequence). This CDR3 has 16 amino acids. CDR3 nucleotides: TGCGCCAGCAGCAGGGTCGGAGGGAGTGATTACAATGAGCAGTTCTTC. Translation gives CASSRVGGSDYNEQFF.

The V call is TRBV5-6, the J call TRBJ2-5; 9 nucleotides match TRBD1. The CDR3 is 16 residues long. CDR1 SGHDT and CDR2 YYEEEE come from the germline V gene. Trimming at V came to 1 base and at J to 4 bases, leaving 8 bases not matched to a gene. The CDR3 coding sequence is TGTGCCAGCAGCTTGTATCGACAGGGGGGTGGAGAGACCCAGTACTTC. This gives the protein CASSLYRQGGGETQYF.

The J gene is TRBJ1-2, the V gene TRBV4-3; possible D gene TRBD1, 6 bases. V gave up 0 bases and J gave up 8 bases, with 16 bases separating them. Germline V gene lookup returns CDR1 LGHNA and CDR2 YSLEER. CDR3 length: 15 amino acids. The CDR3 region has the DNA TGCGCCAGCAGCCAAGATAGAGGGGGTCTGGGAGGCTACACCTTC. Its translation is CASSQDRGGLGGYTF.

The V gene is TRBV30, the J gene TRBJ1-1, with 7 bases identical to TRBD1. The CDR3 totals 14 residues. Germline assignment: CDR1 GTSNPN and CDR2 SVGIG (reference sequence). J lost 0 bases, V lost 2 bases, and 3 bases had no gene match. The CDR3 coding sequence is TGTGCCTGGAGTACGACAGGGTTGAACACTGAAGCTTTCTTT. Translating gives CAWSTTGLNTEAFF.

The V gene is TRBV7-2, the J gene TRBJ2-2, with 8 bases aligning to TRBD2. CDR1 and CDR2 (germline): SGHTA, FQGNSA. This CDR3 contains 15 residues. Trimming removed 5 bases from V and 4 bases from J; junction bases left unmatched: 6. The DNA for the CDR3 is TGTGCCAGCAGCCAGCAGGGACTAGGCACCGGGGAGCTGTTTTTT. This codes for CASSQQGLGTGELFF.

The chain is built from TRBV6-4 and TRBJ2-3; D might be TRBD2 (6 bases). The germline V gene has CDR1 MRHNA and CDR2 SNTAGT. Trimming removed 5 bases from V and 1 base from J, with 13 bases in between. This CDR3 is built from 15 residues. The CDR3 DNA follows: TGTGCCAGCAGTACCGGGGACTTGCGCACAGATACGCAGTATTTT. Translated, it gives CASSTGDLRTDTQYF.

The genes are TRBV4-1 and TRBJ2-7, with D maybe TRBD2 (5 bases). Germline-derived CDR1 and CDR2 are MGHRA and YSYEKL. The V and J ends lost 4 bases and 0 bases respectively, with 16 bases between them. This CDR3 has 16 residues. The CDR3 DNA sequence: TGCGCCAGCAGCCGGTCGCGCGGACTTGACTCCTACGAGCAGTACTTC. The encoded protein is CASSRSRGLDSYEQYF.

This clone has a handful of counts. This rearrangement joins TRBV19 to TRBJ1-2; the D is unclear. With 7 bases removed from V and 1 base from J, the gap between germline ends came to 13 bases. Germline V gene lookup returns CDR1 LNHDA and CDR2 SQIVND (reference sequence). The CDR3 is 14 amino acids. CDR3 DNA sequence: TGTGCCAGTACCTCTGCGGGGTATAACTATGGCTACACCTTC. This sequence encodes CASTSAGYNYGYTF.

In nucleotides, the CDR3 is TGTGCCAGCAGCCGGGACAGTGGAGACACCGGGGAGCTGTTTTTT. The encoded protein is CASSRDSGDTGELFF. The V call is TRBV6-5, the J call TRBJ2-2, with TRBD1 matching over 7 bases. The CDR3 loop spans 15 amino acids. V gave up 6 bases and J gave up 3 bases; unmatched junction bases: 7. Germline CDR1 is MNHEY and CDR2 is SVGAGI.